The 19 T cell receptor beta chains given below trace back to one sample, sequenced in a study of blood T cell repertoires in COVID-19 (dated by TCRdb to about 2020). The method behind the library was the immunoSEQ multiplex PCR assay. TCRdb carries this immuneACCESS record with in-frame sequences only. Its versions omit some clonotypes, under half of them owing to an unresolved V gene in the studies checked, with the rest unexplained. Across this sample there are 170,000 or so clones, with about 87% seen only once. The top ten constitute 0.55% to 0.6% of the sample. The sequencing input was peripheral blood. The source of these receptors is a man in his sixties with COVID-19, enrolled during active disease.

The chain links TRBV27 to TRBJ1-2; D is perhaps TRBD1 (6 bases). The CDR3 runs 15 residues. The V and J ends lost 3 bases and 2 bases respectively, with 13 bases between them. Germline lookup yields CDR1 MNHEY and CDR2 SMNVEV (reference sequence). In DNA form, the CDR3 reads TGTGCCAGCAGTTTTAAACAGGGTGGGAACTATGGCTACACCTTC. It is translated as CASSFKQGGNYGYTF.

This sequence joins TRBV13 and TRBJ1-4; TRBD1 is a possible D gene (5 bases). This CDR3 has 16 residues. Germline assignment: CDR1 PRHDT and CDR2 FYEKMQ (reference sequence). V was trimmed by 5 bases and J by 10 bases, leaving 23 bases between them. The chain's CDR3 is CASSPPGGTLVGKLFF. In DNA, the CDR3 is TGTGCCAGCAGCCCCCCCGGGGGAACCTTGGTTGGAAAACTGTTTTTT.

The J gene is TRBJ1-5, the V gene TRBV7-2, with D unresolved. Between the trimmed V and J ends, which lost 5 bases and 6 bases, there was a span of 14 bases. Germline CDR1 and CDR2: SGHTA and FQGNSA. This CDR3 has 14 amino acids. For the CDR3, the DNA is TGTGCCAGCAGCCTTACAGCAAGCCCTCAGCCCCAGCATTTT. Its translation is CASSLTASPQPQHF.

V is TRBV6-6 and J is TRBJ1-4, with D tentatively TRBD1 (6 bases). Germline values: CDR1 MNHNY, CDR2 SVGAGI (reference sequence). V shed 2 bases and J shed 8 bases, with 9 bases lying between them. The CDR3 is made up of 13 amino acids. Here the CDR3 reads CASSYGTPEKLFF. As DNA, the CDR3 is TGTGCCAGCAGTTACGGGACACCGGAAAAACTGTTTTTT.

Only one count was recorded for this clone. This chain links TRBV7-3 with TRBJ2-2; the D is unclear. The CDR3 totals 15 residues. V was cut by 1 base and J by 2 bases, with 8 bases left in between. CDR1 SGHTA and CDR2 FQGTGA come from the germline V gene. This CDR3 is CASSLRLENTGELFF. Written as DNA, the CDR3 is TGTGCCAGCAGCTTAAGACTGGAAAACACCGGGGAGCTGTTTTTT.

Worth noting for this clone: The junction does not match germline at one end; this may be a read error. The CDR3 spells CASSYYKTGNPEAFF. The DNA for the CDR3 is TGTGCCAGCAGTTACTATAAGACAGGGAACCCTGAAGCTTTCTTT. This chain links TRBV6-5 with TRBJ1-1, with 7 bases aligning to TRBD1. The CDR3 is 15 amino acids. Germline V lookup: CDR1 MNHEY, CDR2 SVGAGI.

The chain carries TRBV30 and TRBJ1-2; TRBD1 matches at 7 bases. CDR1 is GTSNPN, CDR2 SVGIG, per germline (reference sequence). CDR3 length equals 15 residues. V lost 5 bases, J lost 5 bases, and 14 bases stayed unmatched. The CDR3 is CAWGRQGLVSYGYTF. CDR3 DNA: TGTGCCTGGGGGAGACAGGGTCTGGTTTCTTATGGCTACACCTTC.

V and J are TRBV6-4 and TRBJ2-3, with TRBD1 identical over 9 bases. The CDR3 runs 13 residues. V was clipped by 6 bases and J by 12 bases; unmatched bases: 10. Germline V CDR1 and CDR2: MRHNA, SNTAGT. CDR3 in DNA: TGTGCCAGCAGCTTCAGGACAGGGGAGGAACAGTATTTT. Protein: CASSFRTGEEQYF.

The chain is built from TRBV2 and TRBJ1-2; TRBD1 is a possible D gene (5 bases). V lost 4 bases and J lost 3, with 9 bases in between. Germline CDR1 is SNHLY and CDR2 is FYNNEI. This CDR3 is built from 13 residues. The CDR3: CASSGGGDYGYTF. The CDR3 nucleotides read TGTGCCAGCAGTGGGGGCGGTGACTATGGCTACACCTTC.

This chain joins TRBV3-1 (or the pseudogene TRBV3-2) and TRBJ1-2; 10 nucleotides match TRBD1. CDR3 length equals 17 residues. Trimming removed 4 bases from V and 4 bases from J; junction bases left unmatched: 12. CDR1 LGHDT and CDR2 YNNKEL come from the germline V gene (reference sequence). The CDR3 sequence is CASSPGMGQGWVYGYTF. As DNA, the CDR3 is TGTGCCAGCAGCCCCGGAATGGGACAGGGGTGGGTCTATGGCTACACCTTC.

V and J are TRBV18 and TRBJ2-5, with a possible D match to TRBD1 (6 bases). The CDR3 has 17 residues. Germline V gives CDR1 KGHSH, CDR2 LQKENI. V lost 2 bases to trimming and J lost 5 bases, with 21 bases between them. CDR3 sequence (DNA): TGTGCCAGCTCACCAAGGGGACCTCAGGGGTACGGGGAGACCCAGTACTTC. It yields the protein CASSPRGPQGYGETQYF.

The rearrangement links TRBV30 to TRBJ2-1; D possibly corresponds to TRBD1 (6 bases). The germline V gene encodes CDR1 GTSNPN and CDR2 SVGIG (reference sequence). The germline V and J ends were trimmed by 3 bases and 1 base, with 13 bases remaining between them. This CDR3 has 15 residues. CDR3 bases: TGTGCCTGGAGAGGCGGACAGCTTTCCTACAATGAGCAGTTCTTC. Amino acid sequence: CAWRGGQLSYNEQFF.

V usage is TRBV18 and J usage is TRBJ2-3; 11 bases fit TRBD2. J gave up 2 bases and V 3 bases, and 1 base lay outside the gene matches. Germline assignment: CDR1 KGHSH and CDR2 LQKENI. This CDR3 comprises 15 residues. DNA of the CDR3: TGTGCCAGCTCACCTAGCGGGGGGGCCACAGATACGCAGTATTTT. As protein: CASSPSGGATDTQYF.

This chain connects TRBV4-1 to TRBJ1-6, with D maybe TRBD1 (6 bases). The CDR3 contains 16 residues. Germline CDR1 is MGHRA and CDR2 is YSYEKL. The V end lost 7 bases, the J end lost 7 bases, and 20 bases lay between the germline ends. CDR3 in DNA: TGCGCCAGCAATTCCCTTCGATCGGGACAAAATTCACCCCTCCACTTT. It yields the protein CASNSLRSGQNSPLHF.

The CDR3 spells CASSLTPLAGTEQYF. The CDR3 DNA is TGTGCCAGCAGCCTTACCCCGCTAGCGGGAACCGAGCAGTACTTC. This chain links TRBV3-1 (or the pseudogene TRBV3-2) with TRBJ2-7; 9 positions agree with TRBD2. The germline V gene has CDR1 LGHDT and CDR2 YNNKEL (reference sequence). The CDR3 length is 15 residues. V lost 4 bases to trimming and J lost 6 bases; unmatched junction nucleotides: 10.

The V call is TRBV24-1, the J call TRBJ2-1; a weak D match, TRBD2 (5 bases). The CDR3 totals 15 residues. The V end lost 6 bases, the J end lost 0 bases, and 11 bases lay between the germline ends. From germline, CDR1 is KGHDR and CDR2 SFDVKD. CDR3 DNA sequence: TGTGCCACCAGTCTAGCTGGGAGCTCCTACAATGAGCAGTTCTTC. Translated: CATSLAGSSYNEQFF.

The rearrangement uses TRBV10-3 and TRBJ1-1, with TRBD1 matching 7 bases. CDR3 length equals 15 residues. Germline CDR1 ENHRY, CDR2 SYGVKD. The trim removed 4 bases at V and 1 base at J, leaving 6 bases unmatched. As DNA, the CDR3 is TGTGCCATCAGTGGGATCGACAGGGAGAACACTGAAGCTTTCTTT. The encoded protein is CAISGIDRENTEAFF.

The gene calls are TRBV4-3 and TRBJ1-1; D gene uncertain. This CDR3 has 14 amino acids. Germline V gene sequence: CDR1 LGHNA, CDR2 YSLEER. Trimming took 1 base from V and 7 from J, leaving 13 bases between them. For the CDR3, the DNA is TGCGCCAGCAGCCAAGGTGCGAGGGAGGATGAAGCTTTCTTT. This translates into CASSQGAREDEAFF.

This clone has just one count. The chain uses TRBV6-1 and TRBJ1-2; 7 positions match TRBD1. The CDR3 consists of 14 residues. J gave up 7 bases and V 5 bases, and 10 bases lay outside the gene matches. Germline CDR1 MNHNS, CDR2 SASEGT. The CDR3 loop is CASSSTGEGSGYTF. The CDR3 DNA sequence: TGTGCCAGCAGTTCAACAGGGGAAGGGTCTGGCTACACCTTC.